This T cell receptor (beta chain) was recovered during a study of shared clonotypes between healthy human individuals. Whole-study context: The study used three CD4 naive, three CD4 memory, two CD8 naive and one CD8 memory plate per donor.

Germline values: CDR1 KGHSH, CDR2 LQKENI. V lost 2 bases to trimming and J lost 3 bases; unmatched junction nucleotides: 3. The CDR3 runs to 15 residues. Study observations and caveats: Only blood underwent sampling, and tissue repertoires likely differ.

A remark on this clone: Its target is not known.

TCRdb's copy holds only in-frame clones and misses some; the assay was immunoSEQ multiplex PCR. The table has 2 million to 2.5 million clones, 92% seen once; the top ten hold around 0.35%. The TCR sequence derives from a young man in good health. Some clones in this sample may be carry-over from other donors' samples. The chain carries TRBV18 and TRBJ2-5, with 10 bases aligning to TRBD1. Sequenced input: naive CD4+ T cells from PBMCs. Subset described: CD45RA+ positively selected. The CDR3 DNA is TGTGCCAGCTCACCAACCGGGACAGGGGAAGAGACCCAGTACTTC. This translates into CASSPTGTGEETQYF.